The 2 T cell receptor beta chains in this list originate from one sample, sequenced in a study of control samples from healthy donors and cancer patients. Sequencing used immunoSEQ multiplex PCR; TCRdb keeps in-frame clones, though not all of them. The table includes fewer than 95,000 clones, about 82% detected once. The specimen was blood. The receptors were gathered from a man aged 25-45 years in good health.

The chain combines TRBV2 with TRBJ2-7; the D gene is possibly TRBD1 (7 bases). The ends were cut back, 2 bases at V and 2 bases at J, with 13 bases in the middle. The CDR3 loop spans 15 amino acids. Germline CDR1 SNHLY, CDR2 FYNNEI. In nucleotides, the CDR3 is TGTGCCAGCAGTGAAACAGGGGAGGCTCCCTACGAGCAGTACTTC. This codes for CASSETGEAPYEQYF.

The chain joins TRBV6-5 to TRBJ1-1, with 7 bases aligning to TRBD1. Per the germline V gene, CDR1 is MNHEY and CDR2 is SVGAGI. Trimming cost V 7 bases and J 4 bases; bases outside gene matches: 9. This CDR3 contains 14 residues. This chain's CDR3 is CASTKNRGGTEAFF. DNA for the CDR3: TGTGCCAGCACCAAAAACAGGGGAGGCACTGAAGCTTTCTTT.